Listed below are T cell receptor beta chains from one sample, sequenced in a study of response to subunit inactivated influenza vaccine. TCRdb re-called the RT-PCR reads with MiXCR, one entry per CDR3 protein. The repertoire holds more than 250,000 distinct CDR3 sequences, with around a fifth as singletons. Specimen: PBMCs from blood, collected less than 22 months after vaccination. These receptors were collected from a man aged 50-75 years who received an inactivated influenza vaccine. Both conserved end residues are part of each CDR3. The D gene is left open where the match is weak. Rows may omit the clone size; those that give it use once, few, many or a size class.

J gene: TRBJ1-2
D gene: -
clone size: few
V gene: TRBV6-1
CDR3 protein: CASSDGRVAGYTF
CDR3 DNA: TGTGCCAGCAGTGATGGCAGGGTTGCCGGCTACACCTTC

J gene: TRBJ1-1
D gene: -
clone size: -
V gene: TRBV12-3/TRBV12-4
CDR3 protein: CASHSQMNTEAFF
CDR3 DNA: TGTGCCAGTCACAGTCAAATGAACACTGAAGCTTTCTTT

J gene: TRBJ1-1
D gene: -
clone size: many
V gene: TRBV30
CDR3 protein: CAWDGGHPNTEAFF
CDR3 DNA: TGTGCCTGGGACGGGGGACACCCGAACACTGAAGCTTTCTTT

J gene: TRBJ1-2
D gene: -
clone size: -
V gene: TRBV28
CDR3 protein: CASSLIWGTYGYTF
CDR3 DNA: TGTGCCAGCAGTTTAATTTGGGGGACATATGGCTACACCTTC

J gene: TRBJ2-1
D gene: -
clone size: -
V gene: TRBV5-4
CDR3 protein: CASSLIIGGQGSYNEQFF
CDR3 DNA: TGTGCCAGCAGCTTGATTATTGGTGGGCAGGGATCTTACAATGAGCAGTTCTTC

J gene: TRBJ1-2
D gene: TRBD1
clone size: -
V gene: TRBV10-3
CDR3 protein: CAISEAGTAFYGYTF
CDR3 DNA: TGTGCCATCAGTGAGGCCGGGACAGCCTTCTATGGCTACACCTTC

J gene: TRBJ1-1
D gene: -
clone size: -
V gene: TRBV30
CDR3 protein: CAWSDLSEAFF
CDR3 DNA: TGTGCCTGGAGTGACTTATCTGAAGCTTTCTTT

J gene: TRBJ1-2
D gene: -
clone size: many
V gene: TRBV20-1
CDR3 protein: CSAVDMSVYGYTF
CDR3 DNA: TGCAGTGCTGTGGACATGTCTGTCTATGGCTACACCTTC

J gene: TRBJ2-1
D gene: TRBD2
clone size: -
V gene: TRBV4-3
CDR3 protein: CASSQELAGVYNEQFF
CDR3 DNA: TGCGCCAGCAGCCAGGAACTAGCGGGAGTTTACAATGAGCAGTTCTTC

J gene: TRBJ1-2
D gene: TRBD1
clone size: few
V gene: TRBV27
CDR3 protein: CASTRLGTDYGYTF
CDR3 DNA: TGTGCCAGCACTAGGTTAGGGACAGACTATGGCTACACCTTC

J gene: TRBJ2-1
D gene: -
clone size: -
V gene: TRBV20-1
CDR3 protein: CSARRVMVPYNEQFF
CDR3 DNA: TGCAGTGCTAGACGGGTCATGGTCCCCTACAATGAGCAGTTCTTC

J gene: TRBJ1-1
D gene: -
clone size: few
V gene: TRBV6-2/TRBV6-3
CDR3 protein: CASSWREEGTEAFF
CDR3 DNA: TGTGCCAGCAGTTGGAGGGAGGAGGGCACTGAAGCTTTCTTT

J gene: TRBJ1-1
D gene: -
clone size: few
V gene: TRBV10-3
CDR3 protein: CAISESMGNTEAFF
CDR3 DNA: TGTGCCATCAGTGAGTCGATGGGGAACACTGAAGCTTTCTTT

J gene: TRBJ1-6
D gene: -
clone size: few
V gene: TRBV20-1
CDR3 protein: CSARRQGDNSPLHF
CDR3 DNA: TGCAGTGCTAGAAGGCAGGGCGATAATTCACCCCTCCACTTT

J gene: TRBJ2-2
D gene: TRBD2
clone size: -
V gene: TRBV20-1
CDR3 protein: CSARDLSSGTSVGELFF
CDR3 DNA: TGCAGTGCTAGAGATTTATCTAGCGGGACGTCCGTCGGGGAGCTGTTTTTT

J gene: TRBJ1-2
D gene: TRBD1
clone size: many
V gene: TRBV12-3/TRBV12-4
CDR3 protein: CASSRQGAEYGYTF
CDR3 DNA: TGTGCCAGCAGTCGACAGGGGGCGGAATATGGCTACACCTTC

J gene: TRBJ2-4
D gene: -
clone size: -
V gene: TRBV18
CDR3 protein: CASSPLPAETLAKNIQYF
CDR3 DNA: TGTGCCAGCTCACCACTCCCGGCGGAGACGTTAGCCAAAAACATTCAGTACTTC

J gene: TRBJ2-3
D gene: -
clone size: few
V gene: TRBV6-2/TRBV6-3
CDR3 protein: CASSYSIPGSSTDTQYF
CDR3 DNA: TGTGCCAGCAGTTACTCGATTCCCGGCTCTAGCACAGATACGCAGTATTTT

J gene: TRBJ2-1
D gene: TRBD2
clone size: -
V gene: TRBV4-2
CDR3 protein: CASSPGTSGDNEQFF
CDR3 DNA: TGTGCCAGCAGCCCCGGGACTAGCGGGGACAATGAGCAGTTCTTC

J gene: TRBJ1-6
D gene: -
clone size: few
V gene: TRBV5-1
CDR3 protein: CASSPDPNSPLHF
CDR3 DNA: TGCGCCAGCAGCCCTGATCCGAATTCACCCCTCCACTTT

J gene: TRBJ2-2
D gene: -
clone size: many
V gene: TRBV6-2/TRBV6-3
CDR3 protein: CASSLQERGTGELFF
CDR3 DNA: TGTGCCAGCAGTTTACAAGAGAGGGGTACCGGGGAGCTGTTTTTT

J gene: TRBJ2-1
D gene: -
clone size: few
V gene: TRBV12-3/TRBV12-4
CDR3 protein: CASSLARSGVGYNEQFF
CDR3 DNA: TGTGCCAGCAGTTTAGCTCGCTCGGGGGTTGGATACAATGAGCAGTTCTTC

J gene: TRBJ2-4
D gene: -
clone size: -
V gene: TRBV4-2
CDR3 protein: CASSQESVLAKNIQYF
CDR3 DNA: TGTGCCAGCAGCCAAGAGTCAGTCCTAGCCAAAAACATTCAGTACTTC

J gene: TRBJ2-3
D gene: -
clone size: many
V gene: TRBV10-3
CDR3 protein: CAISGNTDTQYF
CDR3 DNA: TGTGCCATCAGTGGGAACACAGATACGCAGTATTTT

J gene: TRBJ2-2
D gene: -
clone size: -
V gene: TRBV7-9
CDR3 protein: CASSRGQPNTGELFF
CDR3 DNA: TGTGCCAGCAGCCGCGGACAGCCGAACACCGGGGAGCTGTTTTTT

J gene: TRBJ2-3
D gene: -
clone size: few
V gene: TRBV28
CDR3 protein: CATTTQRTKDPSLRSTDTQYF
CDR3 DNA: TGTGCCACCACCACACAACGGACGAAAGACCCGAGCCTGCGGAGTACAGATACGCAGTATTTT

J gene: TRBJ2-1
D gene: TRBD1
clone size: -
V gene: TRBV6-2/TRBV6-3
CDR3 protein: CASRPYGTVYNEQFF
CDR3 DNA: TGTGCCAGTAGACCCTACGGGACAGTATACAATGAGCAGTTCTTC

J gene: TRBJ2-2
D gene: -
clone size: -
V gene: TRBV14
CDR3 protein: CASSQYLGELFF
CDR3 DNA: TGTGCCAGCAGCCAATACCTCGGGGAGCTGTTTTTT

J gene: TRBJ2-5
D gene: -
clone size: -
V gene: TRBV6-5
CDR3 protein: CASSYSRETQYF
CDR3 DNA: TGTGCCAGCAGTTACTCGAGAGAGACCCAGTACTTC

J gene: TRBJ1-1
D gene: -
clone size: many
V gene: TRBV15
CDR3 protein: CATSPTGRNAEAFF
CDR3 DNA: TGTGCCACCAGCCCTACAGGGAGGAACGCTGAAGCTTTCTTT